This TCR beta chain emerged from a study of CD8 T cells in ankylosing spondylitis (dated by TCRdb to about 2017). With regard to the full study: The study set out to find disease-linked TCR variants by profiling T cell receptor beta repertoires in ankylosing spondylitis patients and healthy donors. The full study cohort comprised about 23 ankylosing spondylitis patients and 110 or so healthy donors. Samples of peripheral blood were taken, and for ankylosing spondylitis patients, synovial fluid was collected as well.

Its CDR3 holds 13 amino acids, cysteine through phenylalanine. Only the CDR3 DNA stays, 39 bases, in frame from base 1. Trimming at the junction amounts to 4 bases on V and 1 base on J, and the germline ends lie 10 bases apart. Looking up the germline V gene yields CDR1 SQVTM and CDR2 ANQGSEA. This sample was sequenced with an Illumina HiSeq 2500. Quantitative 5'-RACE with molecular barcodes was the method used to prepare the TCR beta libraries. The authors' pipeline ran thus. A new computational method based on a probabilistic model of VDJ rearrangement was used to identify disease-linked TCR variants. The public reads were run again by TCRdb, first through fastp at Q25 and then through MiXCR, and only productive beta chains were kept. One record per CDR3 amino acid sequence lists the most common genes and DNA. TCRdb, not the authors, supplied the V and J calls. This sample comprises about 750,000 distinct CDR3 sequences, around 20% of them detected only once. The ten largest make up under 20% of the sample.

Comments on this clonotype: The target of this receptor is not known. Nothing much larger sits one base from this clone, and base qualities are not available.

The paper's findings and limits, for the study overall: According to the report, matched synovial fluid samples from ankylosing spondylitis patients were significantly enriched for the disease-linked clones. A TCR beta motif made up of under ten highly homologous amino acid variants appeared to be characteristic of blood from ankylosing spondylitis patients. Some motif variants were previously reported in synovial fluid and blood of reactive arthritis patients, suggesting common disease-initiation mechanisms. In peripheral blood, the disease-linked clones were found at relatively low frequencies and had a CD8+ phenotype.

The sequence was collected from a male donor with ankylosing spondylitis. The sequence is built from TRBV29-1 and TRBJ1-1; the D gene is not confidently resolved. Material: blood, either unsorted or a sorted T cell fraction (not recorded which). The nucleotides are TGCAGCGTTGCGGATTTGGAGAACACTGAAGCTTTCTTT. It specifies CSVADLENTEAFF.